The rows below give T cell receptor beta chains drawn from one sample of a study of response to subunit inactivated influenza vaccine. TCRdb re-analysed the RT-PCR reads in MiXCR, keeping a single row per CDR3 protein. The sample shows around 570,000 distinct CDR3 sequences, 6% to 9% of them seen only once. The specimen comprised PBMCs from blood, sampled around 2 years after vaccination. All receptors come from a man aged 50-75 years who received an inactivated influenza vaccine. Each CDR3 is given with its conserved first and last residue. Each record gives: clone size, D gene, J gene, V gene, CDR3 DNA, CDR3 protein. A D gene is named only where the DNA matches it firmly. The listing skips clone size in some rows; elsewhere it reads once, few, many or a size class.

size: .; D: .; J: TRBJ2-2; V: TRBV20-1; DNA: TGCAGTGCTAGAAGCCGGGCGGCGAACACCGGGGAGCTGTTTTTT; CDR3: CSARSRAANTGELFF
size: many; D: TRBD1; J: TRBJ1-5; V: TRBV6-2/TRBV6-3; DNA: TGTGCCAGCAGTTACCGGCGACAGGGGAACAATCAGCCCCAGCATTTT; CDR3: CASSYRRQGNNQPQHF
size: few; D: .; J: TRBJ2-7; V: TRBV20-1; DNA: TGCAGTGCGACCCACTACGAGCAGTACTTC; CDR3: CSATHYEQYF
size: few; D: TRBD1; J: TRBJ2-1; V: TRBV9; DNA: TGTGCCAGCAGCGTAGCTACAGGGGGCGCCTACAATGAGCAGTTCTTC; CDR3: CASSVATGGAYNEQFF
size: many; D: .; J: TRBJ2-7; V: TRBV5-1; DNA: TGCGCCAGCAGCTTGGATCCCACGTTGGGCGAGCAGTACTTC; CDR3: CASSLDPTLGEQYF
size: many; D: .; J: TRBJ1-1; V: TRBV29-1; DNA: TGCAGCCTTCGAAAGTCCCTCAACACTGAAGCTTTCTTT; CDR3: CSLRKSLNTEAFF
size: few; D: .; J: TRBJ2-3; V: TRBV5-1; DNA: TGCGCCAGCGGTCCAGGTCATGCCACAGATACGCAGTATTTT; CDR3: CASGPGHATDTQYF
size: many; D: TRBD1; J: TRBJ1-1; V: TRBV25-1; DNA: TGTGCCAGCAGTGACACTACCGGGACAGGGGACACTGAAGCTTTCTTT; CDR3: CASSDTTGTGDTEAFF
size: .; D: TRBD2; J: TRBJ2-1; V: TRBV9; DNA: TGTGCCAGCAGCGACGGGACTAGCGGACCTAATGAGCAGTTCTTC; CDR3: CASSDGTSGPNEQFF
size: many; D: .; J: TRBJ2-5; V: TRBV5-1; DNA: TGTGCCAGCAGCTTAGCCGGTTACCAAGAGACCCAGTACTTC; CDR3: CASSLAGYQETQYF
size: many; D: .; J: TRBJ1-5; V: TRBV5-1; DNA: TGCGCCAGCAGCTTGGAGGCAGGGGTAAATCAGCCCCAGCATTTT; CDR3: CASSLEAGVNQPQHF
size: few; D: TRBD1; J: TRBJ1-2; V: TRBV15; DNA: TGTGCCACCAGCAGAGATATAGGGGGCACTGGCTACACCTTC; CDR3: CATSRDIGGTGYTF
size: many; D: .; J: TRBJ1-1; V: TRBV7-9; DNA: TGTGCCAGCAGCCCAGGGTTTCCTGAAGCTTTCTTT; CDR3: CASSPGFPEAFF
size: many; D: .; J: TRBJ2-5; V: TRBV27; DNA: TGTGCCAGCAGTTCTGGTCTCCTCCTTCAAGAGACCCAGTACTTC; CDR3: CASSSGLLLQETQYF
size: many; D: .; J: TRBJ1-4; V: TRBV12-3/TRBV12-4; DNA: TGTGCCAGCAGTTTCGGGCAGGGTTATGAAAAACTGTTTTTT; CDR3: CASSFGQGYEKLFF
size: many; D: .; J: TRBJ2-7; V: TRBV7-9; DNA: TGTGCCAGCAGCTTCTTACTTGACGAGCAGTACTTC; CDR3: CASSFLLDEQYF
size: many; D: .; J: TRBJ1-1; V: TRBV20-1; DNA: TGCAGTGCTAGAGTCGGGACCGCGAACACTGAAGCTTTCTTT; CDR3: CSARVGTANTEAFF
size: .; D: .; J: TRBJ2-5; V: TRBV11-2; DNA: TGTGCCAGCAGCTCTCGAAGTTGGGAGACCCAGTACTTC; CDR3: CASSSRSWETQYF
size: few; D: .; J: TRBJ2-2; V: TRBV7-2; DNA: TGTGCCAGCATTCCAGGGCCCACCGTAGCGAACACCGGGGAGCTGTTTTTT; CDR3: CASIPGPTVANTGELFF
size: .; D: TRBD1; J: TRBJ2-1; V: TRBV10-3; DNA: TGTGCCATCAGTCGAGGGCCCCGGACAGGGAGCCCCAATGAGCAGTTCTTC; CDR3: CAISRGPRTGSPNEQFF
size: few; D: TRBD1; J: TRBJ2-7; V: TRBV10-3; DNA: TGTGCCATCAGTGATAGACAGGGGATATCCTATGAGCAGTACTTC; CDR3: CAISDRQGISYEQYF
size: few; D: TRBD1; J: TRBJ2-2; V: TRBV7-9; DNA: TGTGCCAGCAGCCCCAGCGGACAGGGGGTTTTCCGGGAGCTGTTTTTT; CDR3: CASSPSGQGVFRELFF
size: .; D: TRBD1; J: TRBJ1-2; V: TRBV5-4; DNA: TGTGCCAGCAGCTTGGAAACCGGGACAGGGCTAGCCTATGGCTACACCTTC; CDR3: CASSLETGTGLAYGYTF
size: .; D: .; J: TRBJ2-1; V: TRBV11-2; DNA: TGTGCCAGCAGTATATTGAGGAAAAATGAGCAGTTCTTC; CDR3: CASSILRKNEQFF
size: .; D: .; J: TRBJ1-5; V: TRBV20-1; DNA: TGCAGTGCGGCTACGTATTTTCAAAAGCCCCAGCATTTT; CDR3: CSAATYFQKPQHF
size: .; D: TRBD1; J: TRBJ1-6; V: TRBV6-2/TRBV6-3; DNA: TGTGCCAGCAGCTGGGACAGCAAATACAATTCACCCCTCCACTTT; CDR3: CASSWDSKYNSPLHF
size: few; D: TRBD1; J: TRBJ1-3; V: TRBV20-1; DNA: TGCAGTGCTTCGACAGGGACGGGAAACACCATATATTTT; CDR3: CSASTGTGNTIYF
size: few; D: .; J: TRBJ2-5; V: TRBV7-2; DNA: TGTGCCAGCAGCCCTGACAGGTCGGGAGCCCAGTACTTC; CDR3: CASSPDRSGAQYF
size: .; D: .; J: TRBJ1-2; V: TRBV7-9; DNA: TGTGCCAGTCCGTGTCGGGGGCCTCTTTATGGCTACACCTTC; CDR3: CASPCRGPLYGYTF
size: .; D: .; J: TRBJ2-7; V: TRBV5-1; DNA: TGCGCCAGCGGCACAGGGCGCGAGCAGTACTTC; CDR3: CASGTGREQYF
size: few; D: .; J: TRBJ2-5; V: TRBV24-1; DNA: TGTGCCACCAGTGACCACGACAGCGCGGAGACCCAGTACTTC; CDR3: CATSDHDSAETQYF
size: few; D: .; J: TRBJ2-2; V: TRBV29-1; DNA: TGCAGCGATGGAGGGAAGCACACCGGGGAGCTGTTTTTT; CDR3: CSDGGKHTGELFF